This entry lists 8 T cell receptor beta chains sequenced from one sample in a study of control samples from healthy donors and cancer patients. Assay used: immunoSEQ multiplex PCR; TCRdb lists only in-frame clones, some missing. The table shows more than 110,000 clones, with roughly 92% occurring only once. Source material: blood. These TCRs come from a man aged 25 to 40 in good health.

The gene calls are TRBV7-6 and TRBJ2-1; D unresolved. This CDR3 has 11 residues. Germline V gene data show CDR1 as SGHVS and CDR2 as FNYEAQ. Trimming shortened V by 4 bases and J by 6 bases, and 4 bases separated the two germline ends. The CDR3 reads CASSSSNEQFF. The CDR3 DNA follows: TGTGCCAGCAGCTCTAGCAATGAGCAGTTCTTC.

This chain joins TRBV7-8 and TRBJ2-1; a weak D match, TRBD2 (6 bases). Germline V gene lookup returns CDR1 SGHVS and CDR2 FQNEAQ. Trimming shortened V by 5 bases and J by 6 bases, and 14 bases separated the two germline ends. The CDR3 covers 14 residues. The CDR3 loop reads CASSQKRVVNEQFF. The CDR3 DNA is TGTGCCAGCAGCCAGAAGCGGGTAGTCAATGAGCAGTTCTTC.

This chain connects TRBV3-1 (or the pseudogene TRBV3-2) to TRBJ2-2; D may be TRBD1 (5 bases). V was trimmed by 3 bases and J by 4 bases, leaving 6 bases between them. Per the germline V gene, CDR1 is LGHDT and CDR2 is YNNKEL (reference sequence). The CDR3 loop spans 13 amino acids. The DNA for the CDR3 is TGTGCCAGCAGCCATCAGGGCACCGGGGAGCTGTTTTTT. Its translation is CASSHQGTGELFF.

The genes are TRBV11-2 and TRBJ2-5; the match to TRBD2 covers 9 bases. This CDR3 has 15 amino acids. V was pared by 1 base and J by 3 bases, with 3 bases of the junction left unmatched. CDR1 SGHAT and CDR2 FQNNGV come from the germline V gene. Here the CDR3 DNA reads TGTGCCAGCAGCTTAGGGACTAGCGTAGAAGAGACCCAGTACTTC. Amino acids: CASSLGTSVEETQYF.

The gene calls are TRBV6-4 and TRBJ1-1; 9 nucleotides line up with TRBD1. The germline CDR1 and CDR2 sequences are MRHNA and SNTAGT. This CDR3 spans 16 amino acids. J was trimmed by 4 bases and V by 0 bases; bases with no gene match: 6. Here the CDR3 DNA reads TGTGCCAGCAGTGACTCGCCGGGGACAGGGCTCACTGAAGCTTTCTTT. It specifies CASSDSPGTGLTEAFF.

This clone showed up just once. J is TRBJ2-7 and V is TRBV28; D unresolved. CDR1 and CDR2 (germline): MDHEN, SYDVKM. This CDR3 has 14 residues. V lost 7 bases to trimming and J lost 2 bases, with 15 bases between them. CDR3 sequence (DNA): TGTGCCAGCACATCCAGTTTGAAAACCTACGAGCAGTACTTC. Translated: CASTSSLKTYEQYF. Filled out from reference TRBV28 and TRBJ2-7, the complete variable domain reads DVKVTQSSRYLVKRTGEKVFLECVQDMDHENMFWYRQDPGLGLRLIYFSYDVKMKEKGDIPEGYSVSREKKERFSLILESASTNQTSMYLCASTSSLKTYEQYFGPGTRLTVT.

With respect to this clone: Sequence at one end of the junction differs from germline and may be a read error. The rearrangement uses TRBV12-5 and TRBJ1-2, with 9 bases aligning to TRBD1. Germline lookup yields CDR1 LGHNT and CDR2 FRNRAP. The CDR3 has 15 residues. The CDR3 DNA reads TGTGCTAGCGGTTTCGCTGGCCGGGACAGGGATGGCTACACCTTC. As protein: CASGFAGRDRDGYTF.

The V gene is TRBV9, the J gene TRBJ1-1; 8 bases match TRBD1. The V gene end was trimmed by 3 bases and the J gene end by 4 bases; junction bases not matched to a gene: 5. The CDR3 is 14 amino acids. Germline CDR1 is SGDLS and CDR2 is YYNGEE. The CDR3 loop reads CASSAGGTGTEAFF. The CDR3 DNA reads TGTGCCAGCAGCGCAGGGGGCACGGGCACTGAAGCTTTCTTT.